Following are 5 T cell receptor beta chains from one sample sequenced in a study of vaccination effects on CD4 cells after COVID-19. Assay: immunoSEQ multiplex PCR; the TCRdb copy retains only in-frame clones and omits some. The table lists around 22,000 clones, about three quarters of them singletons. Their target antigens are unknown. Antigen-specific CD4+ T cells were expanded (with viral peptide pools) by the ViraFEST assay ahead of sequencing. Following a roughly 9-day culture, CD4+ T cells were purified. Sample: CD4+ T cells from PBMCs cultured with HCoV-229E spike peptides, taken before COVID-19 vaccination. The receptors here all came from a human donor who received a COVID-19 vaccine.

The chain combines TRBV6-5 with TRBJ1-5; no clear D. Trimming stripped 7 bases from V and 6 bases from J, with 13 bases between. CDR3 length equals 13 residues. Germline-derived CDR1 and CDR2 are MNHEY and SVGAGI. The CDR3 DNA is TGTGCCAGCACCACGACACTAAGTCAGCCCCAGCATTTT. It translates to CASTTTLSQPQHF.

V usage is TRBV4-1 and J usage is TRBJ2-7; 14 positions match TRBD2. Germline CDR1 is MGHRA and CDR2 is YSYEKL. The trim removed 4 bases at V and 0 bases at J, leaving 5 bases unmatched. The CDR3 is 17 residues long. The CDR3 bases are TGCGCCAGCAGCCGCGGGACTAGCGGGGGAGACTCCTACGAGCAGTACTTC. Its translation is CASSRGTSGGDSYEQYF.

CDR3 bases: TGTGCCAGCAGCTTGAGGCAGGTGGTAGGTCAGCCCCAGCATTTT. This encodes CASSLRQVVGQPQHF. This chain connects TRBV13 to TRBJ1-5; D unresolved. V lost 3 bases and J lost 6, with 15 bases in between. The V gene's germline CDR1 is PRHDT and CDR2 FYEKMQ (reference sequence). The CDR3 runs to 15 residues.

This clone was seen just once. The gene calls are TRBV19 and TRBJ2-5; D gene unclear. CDR3 length: 16 residues. Trimming pared 3 bases from V and 2 bases from J, leaving 16 bases between. Germline V lookup: CDR1 LNHDA, CDR2 SQIVND (reference sequence). The DNA of the CDR3 is TGTGCCAGTAGTATTAGGTCCGGGCAAGATCAAGAGACCCAGTACTTC. This sequence encodes CASSIRSGQDQETQYF.

The chain has TRBV18 and TRBJ2-3; TRBD2 might be the D (7 bases). CDR1 is KGHSH, CDR2 LQKENI, per germline. V shed 6 bases and J shed 2 bases, with 15 bases lying between them. The CDR3 contains 15 residues. The CDR3 DNA reads TGTGCCAGCTCTTTGGGGGGGGCCCTCACAGATACGCAGTATTTT. As protein: CASSLGGALTDTQYF.